The 26 T cell receptor beta chains reported below all come from one sample, sequenced in a study of blood T cell repertoires in COVID-19 (dated by TCRdb to between 2020 and 2021). Library generation was performed with the immunoSEQ multiplex PCR assay. TCRdb obtained this table from immuneACCESS and retained in-frame rearrangements with V and J assigned. These tables miss some clones; where compared with another copy, unresolved V genes account for less than half of the shortfall, and the remainder is unexplained. The sample yields about 72,000 clones; less than 90% were counted once. The biggest ten clones account for 15% to 20% of the sample. The sequencing sample was made of peripheral blood. Receptors were obtained from a woman older than 75 with acute or convalescent COVID-19.

Note on this clone: Sequence at one end of the junction differs from germline and may be a read error. The identical CDR3 is also encoded by other nucleotide sequences in the sample. V is TRBV7-7 and J is TRBJ2-2, with TRBD1 matching over 7 bases. The CDR3 runs to 14 residues. In germline, CDR1 is SSHAT, CDR2 FNYEAQ (reference sequence). DNA for the CDR3: TGTGCTAGCAGCAAGACGACAGGGACCGGGGAGCTGTTTTTT. Translating it yields CASSKTTGTGELFF.

The gene calls are TRBV19 and TRBJ2-1; 8 positions agree with TRBD2. V gave up 5 bases and J gave up 7 bases; unmatched junction bases: 10. Germline V gene lookup returns CDR1 LNHDA and CDR2 SQIVND (reference sequence). CDR3 size: 15 residues. The CDR3 is CASSPTAGGINEQFF. CDR3 sequence (DNA): TGTGCCAGTAGTCCAACCGCGGGAGGAATAAATGAGCAGTTCTTC.

The genes are TRBV7-3 and TRBJ2-5; the D gene is possibly TRBD1 (6 bases). The germline gives CDR1 SGHTA, CDR2 FQGTGA. V lost 5 bases to trimming and J lost 4 bases, with 17 bases between them. CDR3 length: 15 amino acids. The CDR3 spells CASSLQQGQGETQYF. The CDR3 DNA follows: TGTGCCAGCAGCCTTCAACAGGGTCAGGGAGAGACCCAGTACTTC.

The CDR3 coding sequence is TGTGCCTGGAGTCAGGTCGTGGCGAACACTGAAGCTTTCTTT. It specifies CAWSQVVANTEAFF. This rearrangement joins TRBV30 to TRBJ1-1; D remains unclear. Looked up from germline, CDR1 is GTSNPN and CDR2 is SVGIG (reference sequence). CDR3 length equals 14 residues. The V end lost 2 bases, the J end lost 1 base, and 11 bases lay between the germline ends.

The rearrangement joins TRBV19 to TRBJ1-4; a possible D gene is TRBD1 (5 bases). Trimming pared 3 bases from V and 3 bases from J, leaving 11 bases between. The CDR3 runs 15 residues. CDR1 and CDR2 (germline): LNHDA, SQIVND (reference sequence). Here the CDR3 reads CASSMGGRANEKLFF. As DNA, the CDR3 is TGTGCCAGTAGTATGGGGGGACGTGCTAATGAAAAACTGTTTTTT.

The CDR3 sequence is CASSQAGRGTEAFF. Here the CDR3 DNA reads TGTGCCAGCAGCCAAGCGGGGAGGGGCACTGAAGCTTTCTTT. V gene TRBV3-1 (or the pseudogene TRBV3-2) combines with J gene TRBJ1-1, with a possible D match to TRBD1 (5 bases). CDR3 length: 14 residues. Germline V gene lookup returns CDR1 LGHDT and CDR2 YNNKEL (reference sequence). V dropped 1 base and J dropped 4 bases, with 10 bases sitting between them.

V gene TRBV10-3 combines with J gene TRBJ2-2; D is uncertain. CDR3 length: 12 residues. Per the germline V gene, CDR1 is ENHRY and CDR2 is SYGVKD. Trimming removed 11 bases from V and 3 bases from J, with 10 bases in between. The CDR3 loop reads CAVRDYTGELFF. CDR3 DNA sequence: TGTGCCGTGAGAGATTACACCGGGGAGCTGTTTTTT.

This clone showed up just a few times. The V gene is TRBV21-1, the J gene TRBJ2-2; the table's D call of TRBD1 was not tested on the DNA. TRBV21-1 is marked as a pseudogene. There are 16 residues in the CDR3. The CDR3 spells CASSKPYRQGHGELFF. The CDR3 nucleotides are TGTGCCAGCAGCAAACCCTACCGACAGGGCCACGGGGAGCTGTTTTTT.

The rearrangement uses TRBV7-9 and TRBJ2-2; the match to TRBD2 covers 7 bases. This CDR3 is 15 amino acids long. V dropped 6 bases and J dropped 4; count of bases not matched to a gene: 8. Per germline, CDR1 SEHNR and CDR2 FQNEAQ (reference sequence). The CDR3 loop reads CASRGGAGATGELFF. For the CDR3, the DNA is TGTGCCAGCAGAGGAGGTGCGGGAGCCACCGGGGAGCTGTTTTTT.

This chain connects TRBV2 to TRBJ2-5; 8 bases are a match to TRBD2. In germline, CDR1 is SNHLY, CDR2 FYNNEI. This CDR3 comprises 14 residues. V was pared by 5 bases and J by 5 bases, with 7 bases of the junction left unmatched. CDR3 protein: CASSPAGGGETQYF. The CDR3 DNA follows: TGTGCCAGCAGTCCGGCGGGAGGTGGGGAGACCCAGTACTTC.

DNA of the CDR3: TGTGCCAGCAGCCCCCGAAGGGACAGCTACGAGCAGTACTTC. It specifies CASSPRRDSYEQYF. The genes are TRBV7-9 and TRBJ2-7; 7 bases agree with TRBD1. Trimming removed 5 bases from V and 3 bases from J; junction bases left unmatched: 7. The V gene's germline CDR1 is SEHNR and CDR2 FQNEAQ (reference sequence). The CDR3 totals 14 residues.

In this sample, this clone turned up a few times. The rearrangement uses TRBV2 and TRBJ2-5; TRBD2 aligns across 8 bases. Losses at the gene ends were 7 bases for V and 4 bases for J; bases not matched to a gene: 8. This CDR3 spans 14 amino acids. CDR1 SNHLY and CDR2 FYNNEI come from the germline V gene. The CDR3 here is CASTAGGGRETQYF. The CDR3 DNA follows: TGTGCCAGCACCGCGGGGGGTGGTAGAGAGACCCAGTACTTC.

The chain carries TRBV28 and TRBJ1-2; 7 nucleotides match TRBD1. Germline CDR1 MDHEN, CDR2 SYDVKM. V lost 7 bases to trimming and J lost 8 bases; unmatched junction nucleotides: 7. This CDR3 spans 12 amino acids. The CDR3 protein is CASNTQGLGYTF. CDR3 nucleotide sequence: TGTGCCAGCAACACACAGGGGTTGGGCTACACCTTC.

There are a few counts of this clone. The chain recombines TRBV20-1 with TRBJ1-2; the match to TRBD1 covers 7 bases. CDR3 size: 10 residues. Germline values: CDR1 DFQATT, CDR2 SNEGSKA (reference sequence). V lost 6 bases and J lost 7; bases outside the gene matches: 2. The CDR3 sequence is CSADRAGYTF. In nucleotides, the CDR3 is TGCAGTGCAGACAGGGCTGGCTACACCTTC.

The gene calls are TRBV30 and TRBJ1-4; TRBD1 matches 8 bases. Looked up from germline, CDR1 is GTSNPN and CDR2 is SVGIG (reference sequence). The trim removed 0 bases at V and 14 bases at J, leaving 11 bases unmatched. The CDR3 totals 14 residues. The chain's CDR3 is CAWSVSGQGARLFF. CDR3 DNA: TGTGCCTGGAGTGTATCGGGGCAGGGGGCTAGGCTGTTTTTT.

V is TRBV24-1 and J is TRBJ2-1; 8 bases fit TRBD2. J gave up 8 bases and V 5 bases, and 13 bases lay outside the gene matches. Germline CDR1 reads KGHDR; CDR2 reads SFDVKD. This CDR3 region has 16 residues. CDR3 sequence: CATSGRVGTSIDEQFF. The CDR3 DNA reads as TGTGCCACCAGTGGGAGAGTTGGGACTAGTATTGATGAGCAGTTCTTC.

Points on this clone: At one of its ends the junction is not consistent with the germline gene, which may arise from a read error. The V and J genes are TRBV6-1 and TRBJ1-5; a possible D gene is TRBD1 (5 bases). The CDR3 covers 14 residues. From germline, CDR1 is MNHNS and CDR2 SASEGT. The DNA of the CDR3 is TGTGCCAGCAGTGAAGCCCTCCCACCAGGGAGGCCCTATTTT. Translated: CASSEALPPGRPYF.

The rearrangement uses TRBV5-4 and TRBJ1-2, with TRBD1 as a possible D gene (6 bases). CDR1 is SGHNT and CDR2 is YYREEE in the germline V gene (reference sequence). The CDR3 is made up of 13 amino acids. The V end was cut by 4 bases, the J end by 6 bases, with 13 bases between. CDR3 residues: CASSEQGSHGYTF. CDR3 coding DNA: TGTGCCAGCAGCGAGCAGGGGTCCCATGGCTACACCTTC.

DNA for the CDR3: TGTGCCAGCAGCCAAGGGACTACAGAACCTTTGAACTATGGCTACACCTTC. Its protein product is CASSQGTTEPLNYGYTF. This chain joins TRBV3-1 (or the pseudogene TRBV3-2) and TRBJ1-2; no firm D call. Germline assignment: CDR1 LGHDT and CDR2 YNNKEL (reference sequence). The CDR3 covers 17 residues. Trimming shortened V by 1 base and J by 2 bases, and 17 bases separated the two germline ends.

The genes are TRBV18 and TRBJ1-3; TRBD1 might be the D (6 bases). Trimming left V 4 bases short and J 2 bases short, with 15 bases between. Germline lookup yields CDR1 KGHSH and CDR2 LQKENI. The CDR3 runs to 16 residues. The CDR3 region is CASSQTQGSTGNTIYF. CDR3 coding DNA: TGTGCCAGCTCACAAACACAGGGAAGTACTGGAAACACCATATATTTT. Variable domain in full (rest from reference TRBV18 and TRBJ1-3): NAGVMQNPRHLVRRRGQEARLRCSPMKGHSHVYWYRQLPEEGLKFMVYLQKENIIDESGMPKERFSAEFPKEGPSILRIQQVVRGDSAAYFCASSQTQGSTGNTIYFGEGSWLTVV.

The chain couples TRBV12-3 or TRBV12-4 to TRBJ2-7; 8 bases map to TRBD1. This CDR3 comprises 12 residues. Trimming at V came to 6 bases and at J to 9 bases, leaving 7 bases not matched to a gene. CDR3 region: CASRQGEFGQYF. CDR3 nucleotide sequence: TGTGCCAGCAGACAGGGGGAATTTGGGCAGTACTTC.

The J gene is TRBJ1-1, the V gene TRBV25-1; a weak D match, TRBD1 (5 bases). CDR1 and CDR2 (germline): MGHDK, SYGVNS. V gave up 1 base and J gave up 1 base, with 13 bases separating them. This CDR3 region has 16 residues. The CDR3: CASSEFGARTNTEAFF. CDR3 nucleotide sequence: TGTGCCAGCAGTGAATTTGGGGCACGGACGAACACTGAAGCTTTCTTT.

A single count supports this clone. Other nucleotide sequences in the sample specify the same CDR3. The chain recombines TRBV3-1 (or the pseudogene TRBV3-2) with TRBJ1-3; 8 nucleotides align to TRBD1. The CDR3 runs to 15 residues. The trim removed 4 bases at V and 0 bases at J, leaving 2 bases unmatched. Germline V lookup: CDR1 LGHDT, CDR2 YNNKEL (reference sequence). CDR3 amino acids: CASSPTGGSGNTIYF. Written as DNA, the CDR3 is TGTGCCAGCAGCCCCACAGGGGGCTCTGGAAACACCATATATTTT.

This chain links TRBV11-3 with TRBJ2-1; 12 bases align to TRBD2. V gave up 5 bases and J gave up 6 bases; unmatched junction bases: 17. This CDR3 region has 19 residues. CDR1 is SGHNT, CDR2 YENEEA, per germline. The chain's CDR3 is CASSPLAGGPWRRANEQFF. The DNA for the CDR3 is TGTGCCAGCAGCCCACTAGCGGGAGGCCCGTGGCGGAGGGCCAATGAGCAGTTCTTC.

V is TRBV3-1 (or the pseudogene TRBV3-2) and J is TRBJ2-2; D is undetermined. The germline V and J ends were trimmed by 1 base and 8 bases, with 8 bases remaining between them. This CDR3 has 13 amino acids. Germline lookup yields CDR1 LGHDT and CDR2 YNNKEL (reference sequence). CDR3 DNA sequence: TGTGCCAGCAGCCAAGTTATCCGGGGGGAGCTGTTTTTT. It yields the protein CASSQVIRGELFF.

The chain joins TRBV5-8 to TRBJ2-2; D is perhaps TRBD1 (6 bases). V was cut by 4 bases and J by 5 bases, with 18 bases left in between. The CDR3 consists of 16 residues. Germline assignment: CDR1 SGHTS and CDR2 YDEGEE. CDR3 DNA sequence: TGTGCCAGCAGCAAGGCGGCAGGGGTTGGTACCGGGGAGCTGTTTTTT. As protein: CASSKAAGVGTGELFF. The full variable domain, completed using reference TRBV5-8 and TRBJ2-2, is EAGVTQSPTHLIKTRGQQATLRCSPISGHTSVYWYQQALGLGLQFLLWYDEGEERNRGNFPPRFSGRQFPNYSSELNVNALELEDSALYLCASSKAAGVGTGELFFGEGSRLTVL.